This T cell receptor (beta chain) was sequenced in a study of early T cells in non-severe SARS-CoV-2 infection. This CDR3 has 12 residues. Germline V gene data show CDR1 as MDHEN and CDR2 as SYDVKM. V gave up 2 bases and J gave up 0 bases, with 1 base separating them. In this sample, this clonotype turned up many times. TCRdb redid the calling of the 5' RACE reads with MiXCR, one entry per CDR3 protein. Of roughly 61,000 distinct CDR3 sequences in the sample, less than 14% were seen once. The TCR comes from an adult who was a healthcare worker with PCR-confirmed SARS-CoV-2 infection or an uninfected control (not recorded which). Sequencing was performed on whole blood. V gene TRBV28 combines with J gene TRBJ1-1, with D uncertain. Written as DNA, the CDR3 is TGTGCCAGCAGTTTAGTGAACACTGAAGCTTTCTTT. This encodes CASSLVNTEAFF.